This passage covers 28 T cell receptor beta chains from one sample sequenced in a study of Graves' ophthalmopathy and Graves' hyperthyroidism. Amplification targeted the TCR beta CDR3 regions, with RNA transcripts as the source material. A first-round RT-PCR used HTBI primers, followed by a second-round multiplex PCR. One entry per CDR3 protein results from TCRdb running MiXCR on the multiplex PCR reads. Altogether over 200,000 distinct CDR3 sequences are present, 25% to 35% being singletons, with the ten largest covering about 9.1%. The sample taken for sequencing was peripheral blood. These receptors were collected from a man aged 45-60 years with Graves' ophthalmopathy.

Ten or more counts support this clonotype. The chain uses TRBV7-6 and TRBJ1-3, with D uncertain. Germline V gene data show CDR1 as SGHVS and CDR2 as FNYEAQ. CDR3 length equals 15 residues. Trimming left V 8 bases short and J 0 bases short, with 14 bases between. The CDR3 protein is CASGGLSSSGNTIYF. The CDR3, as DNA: TGTGCCAGCGGCGGACTTAGTTCCTCTGGAAACACCATATATTTT.

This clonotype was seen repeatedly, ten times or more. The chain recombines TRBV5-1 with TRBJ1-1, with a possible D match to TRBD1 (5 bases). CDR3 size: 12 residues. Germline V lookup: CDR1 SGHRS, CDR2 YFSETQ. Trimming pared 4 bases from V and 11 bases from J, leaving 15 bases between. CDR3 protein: CASSTGGSSAFF. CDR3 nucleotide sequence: TGCGCCAGCAGCACGGGGGGGTCGTCGGCTTTCTTT.

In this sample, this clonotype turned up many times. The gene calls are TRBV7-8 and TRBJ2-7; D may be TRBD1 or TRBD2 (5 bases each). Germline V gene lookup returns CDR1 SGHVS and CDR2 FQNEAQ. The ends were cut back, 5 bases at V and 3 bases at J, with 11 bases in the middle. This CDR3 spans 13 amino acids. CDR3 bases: TGTGCCAGCAGCCCGGGACGGATCTACGAGCAGTACTTC. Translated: CASSPGRIYEQYF.

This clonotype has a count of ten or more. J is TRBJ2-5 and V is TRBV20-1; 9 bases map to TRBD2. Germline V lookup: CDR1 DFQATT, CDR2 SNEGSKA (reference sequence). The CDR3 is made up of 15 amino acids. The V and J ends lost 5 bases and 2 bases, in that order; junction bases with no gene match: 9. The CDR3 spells CSAPPTAGGQETQYF. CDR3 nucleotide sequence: TGCAGTGCTCCGCCCACAGCGGGAGGACAAGAGACCCAGTACTTC.

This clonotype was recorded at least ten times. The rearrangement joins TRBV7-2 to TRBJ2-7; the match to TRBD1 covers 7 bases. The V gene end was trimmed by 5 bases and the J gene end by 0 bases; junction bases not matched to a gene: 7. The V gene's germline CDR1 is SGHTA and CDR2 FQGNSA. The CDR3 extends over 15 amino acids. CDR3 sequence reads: CASSVTGTDSYEQYF. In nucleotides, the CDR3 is TGTGCCAGCAGCGTCACCGGGACAGACTCCTACGAGCAGTACTTC.

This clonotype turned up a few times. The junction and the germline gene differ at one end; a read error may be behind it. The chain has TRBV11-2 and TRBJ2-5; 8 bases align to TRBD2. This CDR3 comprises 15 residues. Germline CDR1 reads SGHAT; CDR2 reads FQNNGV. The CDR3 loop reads CASSPGGGNQEAQYF. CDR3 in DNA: TGTGCCAGCTCCCCGGGGGGGGGGAATCAAGAGGCCCAGTACTTC.

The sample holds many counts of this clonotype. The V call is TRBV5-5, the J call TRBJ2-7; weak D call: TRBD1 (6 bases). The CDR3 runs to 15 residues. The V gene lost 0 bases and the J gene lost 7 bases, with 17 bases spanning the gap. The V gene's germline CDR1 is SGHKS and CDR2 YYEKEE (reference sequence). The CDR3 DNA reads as TGTGCCAGCAGCTTGGGGCAAACAGGGACGAGGGAGCAGTACTTC. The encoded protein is CASSLGQTGTREQYF.

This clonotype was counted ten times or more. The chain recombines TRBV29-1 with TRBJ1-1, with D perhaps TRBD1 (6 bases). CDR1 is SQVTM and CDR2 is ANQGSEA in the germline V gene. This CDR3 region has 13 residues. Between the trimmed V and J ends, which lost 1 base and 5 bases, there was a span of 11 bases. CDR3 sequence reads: CSVEVRGGTEAFF. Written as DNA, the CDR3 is TGCAGCGTTGAAGTCAGGGGCGGGACTGAAGCTTTCTTT.

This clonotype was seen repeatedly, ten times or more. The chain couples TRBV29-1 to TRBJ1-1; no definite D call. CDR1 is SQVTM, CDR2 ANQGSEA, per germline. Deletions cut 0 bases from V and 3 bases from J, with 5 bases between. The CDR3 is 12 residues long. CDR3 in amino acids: CSVEDSHTEAFF. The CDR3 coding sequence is TGCAGCGTTGAAGACAGTCACACTGAAGCTTTCTTT. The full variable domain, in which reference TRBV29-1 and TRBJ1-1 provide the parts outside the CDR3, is SAVISQKPSRDICQRGTSLTIQCQVDSQVTMMFWYRQQPGQSLTLIATANQGSEATYESGFVIDKFPISRPNLTFSTLTVSNMSPEDSSIYLCSVEDSHTEAFFGQGTRLTVV.

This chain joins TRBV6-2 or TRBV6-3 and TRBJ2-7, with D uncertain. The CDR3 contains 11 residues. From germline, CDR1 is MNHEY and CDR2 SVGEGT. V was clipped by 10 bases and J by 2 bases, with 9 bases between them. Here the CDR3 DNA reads TGTGCCATCCGAGAGGCCTACGAGCAGTACTTC. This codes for CAIREAYEQYF.

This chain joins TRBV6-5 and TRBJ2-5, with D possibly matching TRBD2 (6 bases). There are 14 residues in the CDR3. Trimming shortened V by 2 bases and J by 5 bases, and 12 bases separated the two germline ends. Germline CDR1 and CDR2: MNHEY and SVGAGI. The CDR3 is CASSYPRERETQYF. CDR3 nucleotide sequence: TGTGCCAGCAGTTACCCCCGGGAGCGGGAGACCCAGTACTTC.

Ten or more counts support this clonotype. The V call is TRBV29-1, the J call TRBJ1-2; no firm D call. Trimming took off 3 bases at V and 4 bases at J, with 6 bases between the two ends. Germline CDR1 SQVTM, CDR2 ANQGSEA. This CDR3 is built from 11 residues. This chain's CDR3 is CSVDEGYGYTF. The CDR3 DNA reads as TGCAGCGTTGACGAGGGCTATGGCTACACCTTC.

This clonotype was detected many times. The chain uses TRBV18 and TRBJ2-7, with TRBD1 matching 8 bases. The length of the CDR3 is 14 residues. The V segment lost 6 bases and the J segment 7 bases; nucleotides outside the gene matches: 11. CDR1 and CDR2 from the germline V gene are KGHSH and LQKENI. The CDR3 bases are TGTGCCAGCTCCCCTACCAGGGGGCGGCGAGAGCAGTACTTC. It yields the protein CASSPTRGRREQYF. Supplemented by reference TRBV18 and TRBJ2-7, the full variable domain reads NAGVMQNPRHLVRRRGQEARLRCSPMKGHSHVYWYRQLPEEGLKFMVYLQKENIIDESGMPKERFSAEFPKEGPSILRIQQVVRGDSAAYFCASSPTRGRREQYFGPGTRLTVT.

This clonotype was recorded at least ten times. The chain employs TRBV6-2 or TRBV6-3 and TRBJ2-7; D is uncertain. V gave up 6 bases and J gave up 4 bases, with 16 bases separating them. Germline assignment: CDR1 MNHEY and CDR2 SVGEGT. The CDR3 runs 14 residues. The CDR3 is CASSTLLSPYEQYF. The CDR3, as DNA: TGTGCCAGCAGCACCCTACTCTCGCCTTACGAGCAGTACTTC.

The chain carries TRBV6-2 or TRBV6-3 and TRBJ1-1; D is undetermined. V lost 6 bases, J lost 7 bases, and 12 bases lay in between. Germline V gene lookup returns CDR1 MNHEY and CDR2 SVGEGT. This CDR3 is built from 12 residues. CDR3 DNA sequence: TGTGCCAGCAGGGACGCGGTGGTTGAAGCTTTCTTT. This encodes CASRDAVVEAFF.

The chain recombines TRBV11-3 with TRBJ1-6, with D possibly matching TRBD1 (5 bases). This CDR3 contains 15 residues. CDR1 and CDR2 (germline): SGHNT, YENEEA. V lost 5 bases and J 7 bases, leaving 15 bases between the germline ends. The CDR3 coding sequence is TGTGCCAGCAGCCCGAGGGGTCTTCTCAATTCACCCCTCCACTTT. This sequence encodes CASSPRGLLNSPLHF.

CDR3 coding DNA: TGTGCCAGCAGCCTATATACTAGCGGGACCGGGGAGCTGTTTTTT. This translates into CASSLYTSGTGELFF. The gene calls are TRBV7-8 and TRBJ2-2, with 9 bases fitting TRBD2. V trimming: 5 bases; J trimming: 5 bases; junction bases outside the gene matches: 6. Germline assignment: CDR1 SGHVS and CDR2 FQNEAQ. The CDR3 is 15 residues long. The whole variable domain, remainder taken from reference TRBV7-8 and TRBJ2-2, is GAGVSQSPRYKVAKRGQDVALRCDPISGHVSLFWYQQALGQGPEFLTYFQNEAQLDKSGLPSDRFFAERPEGSVSTLKIQRTQQEDSAVYLCASSLYTSGTGELFFGEGSRLTVL.

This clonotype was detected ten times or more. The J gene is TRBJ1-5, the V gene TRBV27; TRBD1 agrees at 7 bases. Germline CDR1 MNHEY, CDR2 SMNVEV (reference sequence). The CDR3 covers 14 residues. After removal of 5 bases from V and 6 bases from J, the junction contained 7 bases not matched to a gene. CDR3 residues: CASSQDRAFQPQHF. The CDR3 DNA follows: TGTGCCAGCAGTCAAGACAGGGCCTTTCAGCCCCAGCATTTT.

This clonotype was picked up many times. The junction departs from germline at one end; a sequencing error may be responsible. The CDR3 spells CASSLSQAGVSHEQYF. The DNA of the CDR3 is TGTGCCAGCAGTTTAAGTCAAGCGGGAGTCTCCCACGAGCAGTACTTC. The rearrangement links TRBV27 to TRBJ2-7, with TRBD2 matching over 8 bases. This CDR3 comprises 16 residues. Germline values: CDR1 MNHEY, CDR2 SMNVEV (reference sequence).

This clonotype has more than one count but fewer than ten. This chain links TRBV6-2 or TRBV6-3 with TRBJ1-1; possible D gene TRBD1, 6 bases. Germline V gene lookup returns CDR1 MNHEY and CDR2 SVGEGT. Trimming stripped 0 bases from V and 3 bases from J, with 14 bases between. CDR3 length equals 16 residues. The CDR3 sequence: CASSYSVGDTYTEAFF. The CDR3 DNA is TGTGCCAGCAGTTACTCGGTTGGGGACACCTACACTGAAGCTTTCTTT.

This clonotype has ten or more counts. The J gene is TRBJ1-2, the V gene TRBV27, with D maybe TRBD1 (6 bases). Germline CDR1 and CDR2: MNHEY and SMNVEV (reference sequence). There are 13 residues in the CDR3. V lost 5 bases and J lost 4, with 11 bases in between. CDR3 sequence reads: CASSPLDSYGYTF. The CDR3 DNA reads TGTGCCAGCAGTCCTTTGGACAGCTATGGCTACACCTTC.

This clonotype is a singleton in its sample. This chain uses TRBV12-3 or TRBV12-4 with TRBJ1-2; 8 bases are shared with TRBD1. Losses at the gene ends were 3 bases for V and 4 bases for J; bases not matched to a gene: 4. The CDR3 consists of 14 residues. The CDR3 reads CASSFAGQVYGYTF. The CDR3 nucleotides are TGTGCCAGCAGTTTTGCGGGACAGGTCTATGGCTACACCTTC.

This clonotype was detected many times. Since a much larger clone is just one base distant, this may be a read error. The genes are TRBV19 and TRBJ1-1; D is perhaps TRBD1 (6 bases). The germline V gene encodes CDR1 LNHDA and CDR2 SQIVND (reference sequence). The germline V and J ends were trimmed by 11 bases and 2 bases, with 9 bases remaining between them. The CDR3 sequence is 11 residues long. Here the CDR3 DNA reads TGTGCCTGCAGGGGCAACACTGAAGCTTTCTTT. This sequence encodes CACRGNTEAFF.

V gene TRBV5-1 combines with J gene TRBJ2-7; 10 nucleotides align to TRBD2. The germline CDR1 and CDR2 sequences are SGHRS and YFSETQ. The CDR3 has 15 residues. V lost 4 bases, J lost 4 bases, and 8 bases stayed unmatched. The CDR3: CASSPQTSGLYEQYF. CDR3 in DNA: TGCGCCAGCAGCCCGCAGACTAGCGGGTTATACGAGCAGTACTTC. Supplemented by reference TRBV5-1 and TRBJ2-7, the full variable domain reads KAGVTQTPRYLIKTRGQQVTLSCSPISGHRSVSWYQQTPGQGLQFLFEYFSETQRNKGNFPGRFSGRQFSNSRSEMNVSTLELGDSALYLCASSPQTSGLYEQYFGPGTRLTVT.

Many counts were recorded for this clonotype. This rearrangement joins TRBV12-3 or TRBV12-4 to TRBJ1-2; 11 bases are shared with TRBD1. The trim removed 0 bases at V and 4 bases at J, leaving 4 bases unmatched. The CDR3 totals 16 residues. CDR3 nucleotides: TGTGCCAGCAGTTTAGCGGGGACAGGGGGGACCTATGGCTACACCTTC. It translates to CASSLAGTGGTYGYTF.

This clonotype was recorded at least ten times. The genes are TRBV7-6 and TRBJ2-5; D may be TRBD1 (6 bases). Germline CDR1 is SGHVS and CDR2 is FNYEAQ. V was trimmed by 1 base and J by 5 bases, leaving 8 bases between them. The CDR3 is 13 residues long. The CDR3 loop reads CASSLDREETQYF. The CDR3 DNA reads TGTGCCAGCAGCTTAGACAGGGAGGAGACCCAGTACTTC. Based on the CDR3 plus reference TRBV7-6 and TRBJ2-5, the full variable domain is GAGVSQSPRYKVTKRGQDVALRCDPISGHVSLYWYRQALGQGPEFLTYFNYEAQQDKSGLPNDRFSAERPEGSISTLTIQRTEQRDSAMYRCASSLDREETQYFGPGTRLLVL.

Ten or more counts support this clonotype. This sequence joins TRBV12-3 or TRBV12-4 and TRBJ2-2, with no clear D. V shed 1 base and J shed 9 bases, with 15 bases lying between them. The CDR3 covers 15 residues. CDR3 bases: TGTGCCAGCAGTTTAGTGGTCTCACACACAAGGGAGCTGTTTTTT. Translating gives CASSLVVSHTRELFF.

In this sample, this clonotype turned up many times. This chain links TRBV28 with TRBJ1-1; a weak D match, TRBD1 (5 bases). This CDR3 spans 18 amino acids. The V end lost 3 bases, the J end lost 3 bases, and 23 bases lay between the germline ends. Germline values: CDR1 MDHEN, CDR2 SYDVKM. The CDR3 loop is CASSFPFRWGPGDTEAFF. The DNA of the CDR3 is TGTGCCAGCAGTTTTCCCTTTAGGTGGGGCCCGGGAGACACTGAAGCTTTCTTT.